This TCR beta chain stems from a study of T cells in Graves' hyperthyroidism and ophthalmopathy. Findings and caveats of the study: Within blood appeared most thyroid clonotypes that had expanded above 0.001. Ophthalmopathy was predicted by the model a median of roughly 6 months ahead of onset.

This clonotype was found many times. Antigen specificity is unknown. RNA transcripts yielded amplified TCR beta CDR3 regions. Carried out on the TCR CDR3, a first-round RT-PCR used the HTBI primer set. MiXCR, run by TCRdb on the multiplex PCR reads, gives a single entry per CDR3 protein. The sample includes 200,000 to 250,000 distinct CDR3 sequences, roughly a sixth of them seen just once. Researchers defined stable Graves' hyperthyroidism as no ophthalmopathy progression within 18 months. The CDR3 totals 13 residues. Trimming pared 8 bases from V and 5 bases from J, leaving 15 bases between. The germline gives CDR1 PRHDT, CDR2 FYEKMQ (reference sequence).

The source of this sequence is a man aged 50 to 59 with Graves' hyperthyroidism. Specimen: blood. The chain couples TRBV13 to TRBJ1-1, with D possibly matching TRBD1 (5 bases). The CDR3 loop is CASCSLGETEAFF. CDR3 coding DNA: TGTGCCAGCTGCTCCTTGGGGGAAACTGAAGCTTTCTTT.